This TCR beta chain was found in a study of post-analysis software for immune sequencing data (dated by TCRdb to 2013 to 2016). For context, the study as a whole: Disease courses on record covered relapsing-remitting, secondary progressive and progressive-relapsing multiple sclerosis, though some patients had no subtype annotation. The patient repertoires were compared against around eleven previously published healthy control repertoires obtained from donors aged roughly 6 to 28 years. A subset of samples was prepared in parallel using single-end sample barcoding, then pooled and co-amplified after Illumina adapter ligation.

TCR beta repertoires were profiled from peripheral blood of about a dozen young patients with multiple sclerosis to demonstrate the VDJtools post-analysis software. The multiple sclerosis patients were children and adolescents ranging in age from roughly 6 to 15 years. The CDR3 covers 13 residues, taking in both the cysteine and the phenylalanine. Only the CDR3 DNA stays, 39 bases, in frame from base 1. The junction shows trimming of 10 bases on V and 8 bases on J, and the gene matches do not reach 8 bases of it. Regarding this clonotype: The specificity of this receptor is unknown. No much larger clonotype is one base removed from it; base qualities were not supplied.

General study outcomes and caveats: Significantly higher frequencies in patients than in controls were found for five or six TRBV segments, including TRBV5-6, TRBV5-1 and TRBV20-1. The multiple sclerosis patient group was slightly younger than the control group. Normalized Chao1 diversity was significantly lower in multiple sclerosis patients than controls, suggesting substantial peripheral T-cell clonal expansion. When samples were clustered directly using the F measure, samples prepared in the same batch co-clustered strongly, which prompted a batch-effect correction.

Libraries were made using PCR. Instrument on record: Illumina HiSeq 2500. Unique molecular identifiers were incorporated into TCR beta cDNA libraries to reduce PCR and sequencing biases. Every 1 to 10 million input T cells yielded approximately 500,000 cDNA molecules, meaning each molecule approximated one T cell. The patient libraries were prepared and sequenced with the same protocol used for the earlier healthy control dataset. Samples belonging to the same batch were prepared together, multiplexed and sequenced on a shared HiSeq lane. On the study's bioinformatics: MIGEC handled the raw barcoded reads, throwing out single-read molecular identifier groups before consensus assembly and CDR3 extraction. VDJtools was used for post-analysis of the clonotype tables, and diversity was normalized by down-sampling every dataset to the size of the smallest sample. Repertoire overlap clustering matched CDR3 amino acid but not nucleotide sequences to correct batch-related cross-sample contamination. TCRdb took the public reads, trimmed them with fastp at Q25, ran MiXCR for clone calling and kept in-frame beta chains. Every CDR3 protein is listed once, alongside the most common genes and DNA of its rows. TCRdb assigned the V and J calls; the authors' analysis was not used. This sample is represented by about 200,000 distinct CDR3 sequences; approximately 29% of them were singletons. The top ten constitute approximately 3% of the sample.

The receptor was derived from a girl younger than 18 with multiple sclerosis. The sequencing input was blood. The chain was built from TRBV12-3 or TRBV12-4 and TRBJ1-6; 7 junctional bases match TRBD1. The nucleotide sequence reads as follows: TGTGCCACCTCGAGACAGGGTGATTCACCCCTCCACTTT. Its protein reads: CATSRQGDSPLHF.